This TCR beta chain was captured in a study of CD8+CD57+ T cells in acquired aplastic anemia. Across the study: Yields of DNA that came from sorted CD4+ and CD8+ cells averaged approximately 3.5 ug.

Patients chosen for sequencing had CD8+CD57+ cells that had expanded, as shown by flow cytometry. Severe acquired aplastic anemia was the diagnosis recorded for all patients. This clonotype was observed a few times. Its antigen is not identified. Study findings and constraints: Significant differences in CD8+ Simpson's diversity were not observed between patients and controls. Patients and controls shared twenty-nine CD8+ CDR3 sequences, highly expressed in patients.

Genomic DNA was employed as the template in profiling TCR beta VDJ and CDR3. TCRdb used MiXCR to reprocess the reads, holding one entry per CDR3 protein. The data hold 270,000 or so distinct CDR3 sequences, with approximately 86% observed a single time. This CDR3 spans 13 amino acids. Germline assignment: CDR1 SEHNR and CDR2 FQNEAQ (reference sequence). Trimming left V 7 bases short and J 7 bases short, with 16 bases between. The sequence derives from a human donor with aplastic anemia. The J gene is TRBJ1-2, the V gene TRBV7-9, with D perhaps TRBD1 (5 bases). Material: sorted CD4+, CD8+, or CD8+CD57+ T cells (not recorded which) from PBMCs. CDR3 sequence: CASNGQLAGGYTF. The CDR3 bases are TGTGCCAGCAACGGACAACTAGCAGGTGGCTACACCTTC. Variable domain in full (rest from reference TRBV7-9 and TRBJ1-2): DTGVSQNPRHKITKRGQNVTFRCDPISEHNRLYWYRQTLGQGPEFLTYFQNEAQLEKSRLLSDRFSAERPKGSFSTLEIQRTEQGDSAMYLCASNGQLAGGYTFGSGTRLTVV.